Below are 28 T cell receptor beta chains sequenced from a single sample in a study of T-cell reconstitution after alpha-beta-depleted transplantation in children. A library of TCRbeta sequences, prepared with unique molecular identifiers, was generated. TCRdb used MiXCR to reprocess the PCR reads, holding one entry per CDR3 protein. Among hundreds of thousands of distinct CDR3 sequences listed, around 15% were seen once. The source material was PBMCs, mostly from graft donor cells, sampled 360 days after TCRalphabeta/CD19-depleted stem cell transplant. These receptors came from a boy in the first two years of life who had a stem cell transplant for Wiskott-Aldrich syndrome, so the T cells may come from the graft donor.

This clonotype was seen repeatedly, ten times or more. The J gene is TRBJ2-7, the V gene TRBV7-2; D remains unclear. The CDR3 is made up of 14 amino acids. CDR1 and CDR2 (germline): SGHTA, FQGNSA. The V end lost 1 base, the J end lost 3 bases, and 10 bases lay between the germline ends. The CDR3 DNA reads TGTGCCAGCAGCTTAGTATCCTCGAACTACGAGCAGTACTTC. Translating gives CASSLVSSNYEQYF.

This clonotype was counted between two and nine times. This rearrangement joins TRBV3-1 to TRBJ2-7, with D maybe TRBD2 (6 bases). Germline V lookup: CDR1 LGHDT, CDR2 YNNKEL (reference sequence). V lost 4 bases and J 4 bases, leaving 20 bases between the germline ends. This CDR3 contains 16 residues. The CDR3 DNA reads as TGTGCCAGCAGCCGAGGAGGGACTTTCCCTACTTACGAGCAGTACTTC. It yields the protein CASSRGGTFPTYEQYF.

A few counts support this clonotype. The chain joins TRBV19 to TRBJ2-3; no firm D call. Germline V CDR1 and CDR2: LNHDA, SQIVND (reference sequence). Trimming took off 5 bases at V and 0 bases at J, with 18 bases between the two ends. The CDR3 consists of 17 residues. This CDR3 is CASSRKPIGWSTDTQYF. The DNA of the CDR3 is TGTGCCAGTAGTCGGAAACCCATAGGATGGAGCACAGATACGCAGTATTTT.

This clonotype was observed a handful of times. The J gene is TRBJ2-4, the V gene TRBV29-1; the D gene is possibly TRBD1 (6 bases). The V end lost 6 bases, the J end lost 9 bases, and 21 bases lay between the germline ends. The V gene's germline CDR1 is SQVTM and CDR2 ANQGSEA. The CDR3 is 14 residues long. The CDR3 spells CSVSQGPFWSIQYF. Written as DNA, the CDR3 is TGCAGCGTCTCACAGGGACCCTTTTGGAGCATTCAGTACTTC.

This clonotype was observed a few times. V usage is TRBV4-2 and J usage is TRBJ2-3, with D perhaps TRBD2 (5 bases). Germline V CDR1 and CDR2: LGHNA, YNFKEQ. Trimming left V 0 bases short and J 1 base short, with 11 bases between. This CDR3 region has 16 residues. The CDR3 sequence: CASSQEALAGTDTQYF. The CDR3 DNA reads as TGTGCCAGCAGCCAAGAAGCCCTAGCTGGCACAGATACGCAGTATTTT.

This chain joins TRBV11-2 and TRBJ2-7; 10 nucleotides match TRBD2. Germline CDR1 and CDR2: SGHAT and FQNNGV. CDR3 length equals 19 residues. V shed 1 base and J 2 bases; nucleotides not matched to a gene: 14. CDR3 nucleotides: TGTGCCAGCAGCTTAGGCGAGAGGAGGGCTAGCGGGGGTCCCTACGAGCAGTACTTC. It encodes CASSLGERRASGGPYEQYF.

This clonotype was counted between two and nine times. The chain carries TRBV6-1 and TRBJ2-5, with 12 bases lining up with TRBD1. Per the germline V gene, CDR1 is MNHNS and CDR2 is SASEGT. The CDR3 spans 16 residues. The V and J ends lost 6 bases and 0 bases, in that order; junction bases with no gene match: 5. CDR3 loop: CASRSGTGGYQETQYF. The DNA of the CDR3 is TGTGCCAGCAGATCCGGGACAGGGGGCTACCAAGAGACCCAGTACTTC.

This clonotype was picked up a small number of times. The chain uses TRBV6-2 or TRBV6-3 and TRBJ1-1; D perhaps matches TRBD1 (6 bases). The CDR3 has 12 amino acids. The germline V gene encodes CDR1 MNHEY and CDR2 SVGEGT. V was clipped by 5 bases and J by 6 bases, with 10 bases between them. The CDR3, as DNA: TGTGCCAGCAGTGTCAGGGGACCTGAAGCTTTCTTT. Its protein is CASSVRGPEAFF.

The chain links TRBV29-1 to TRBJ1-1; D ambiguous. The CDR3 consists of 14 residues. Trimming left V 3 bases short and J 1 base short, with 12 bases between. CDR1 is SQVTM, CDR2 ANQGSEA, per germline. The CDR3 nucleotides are TGCAGCGTTGAGGTAGTCCGGGGGAACACTGAAGCTTTCTTT. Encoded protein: CSVEVVRGNTEAFF.

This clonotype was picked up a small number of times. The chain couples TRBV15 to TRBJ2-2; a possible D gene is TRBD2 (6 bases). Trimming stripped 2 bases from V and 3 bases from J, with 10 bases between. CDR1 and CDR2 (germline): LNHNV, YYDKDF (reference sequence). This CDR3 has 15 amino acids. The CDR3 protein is CATSRRREDTGELFF. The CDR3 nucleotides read TGTGCCACCAGCAGACGCAGGGAGGACACCGGGGAGCTGTTTTTT.

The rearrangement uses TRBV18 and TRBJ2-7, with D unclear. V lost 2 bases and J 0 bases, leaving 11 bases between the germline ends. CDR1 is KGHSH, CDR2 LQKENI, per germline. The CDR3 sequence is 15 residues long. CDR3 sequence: CASSPFAPDSYEQYF. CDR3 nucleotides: TGTGCCAGCTCACCATTCGCCCCAGACTCCTACGAGCAGTACTTC.

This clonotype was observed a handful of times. CDR3 in amino acids: CASSKGTQKSTQYF. CDR3 sequence (DNA): TGCGCCAGTAGTAAGGGGACACAGAAGAGTACCCAGTACTTC. The rearrangement joins TRBV5-1 to TRBJ2-5; perhaps TRBD1 as D (6 bases). The V gene's germline CDR1 is SGHRS and CDR2 YFSETQ. The V end was cut by 8 bases, the J end by 8 bases, with 22 bases between. The CDR3 spans 14 residues. Drawing the rest from reference TRBV5-1 and TRBJ2-5, the complete variable domain is KAGVTQTPRYLIKTRGQQVTLSCSPISGHRSVSWYQQTPGQGLQFLFEYFSETQRNKGNFPGRFSGRQFSNSRSEMNVSTLELGDSALYLCASSKGTQKSTQYFGPGTRLLVL.

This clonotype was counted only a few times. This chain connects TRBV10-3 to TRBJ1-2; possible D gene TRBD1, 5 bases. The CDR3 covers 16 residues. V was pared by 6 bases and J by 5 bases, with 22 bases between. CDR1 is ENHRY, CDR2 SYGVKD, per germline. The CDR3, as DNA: TGTGCCATCAGCCTTCCCGGGACTAGGTCCCTTTATGGCTACACCTTC. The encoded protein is CAISLPGTRSLYGYTF.

The CDR3 loop reads CSARVRLGYEKLFF. As DNA, the CDR3 is TGCAGTGCTAGAGTGAGACTGGGGTATGAAAAACTGTTTTTT. The chain has TRBV20-1 and TRBJ1-4; D not resolved. Deletions cut 1 base from V and 6 bases from J, with 12 bases between. This CDR3 is built from 14 residues. From germline, CDR1 is DFQATT and CDR2 SNEGSKA (reference sequence).

The CDR3 spells CSVDPSGANVLTF. DNA for the CDR3: TGCAGCGTTGACCCGTCTGGGGCCAACGTCCTGACTTTC. This chain connects TRBV29-1 to TRBJ2-6; no definite D call. This CDR3 is 13 amino acids long. Germline V lookup: CDR1 SQVTM, CDR2 ANQGSEA. Trimming left V 3 bases short and J 1 base short, with 4 bases between.

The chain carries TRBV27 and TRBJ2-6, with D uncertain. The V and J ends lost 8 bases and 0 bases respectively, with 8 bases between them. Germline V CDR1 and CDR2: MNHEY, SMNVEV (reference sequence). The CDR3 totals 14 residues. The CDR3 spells CASLGSSGANVLTF. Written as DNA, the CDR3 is TGTGCCAGCCTAGGAAGCTCTGGGGCCAACGTCCTGACTTTC.

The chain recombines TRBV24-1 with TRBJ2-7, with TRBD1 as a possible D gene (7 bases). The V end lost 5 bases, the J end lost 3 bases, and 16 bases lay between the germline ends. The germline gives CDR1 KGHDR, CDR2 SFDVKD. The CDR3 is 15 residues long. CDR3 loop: CATSVGGGADYEQYF. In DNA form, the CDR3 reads TGTGCCACCAGTGTCGGAGGGGGCGCCGACTACGAGCAGTACTTC.

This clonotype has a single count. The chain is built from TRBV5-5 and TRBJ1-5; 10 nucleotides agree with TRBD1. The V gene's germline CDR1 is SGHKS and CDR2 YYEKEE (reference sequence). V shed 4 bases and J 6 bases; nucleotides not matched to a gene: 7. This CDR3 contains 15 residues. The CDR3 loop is CASSKDRGMGQPQHF. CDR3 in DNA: TGTGCCAGCAGCAAGGACAGGGGGATGGGTCAGCCCCAGCATTTT.

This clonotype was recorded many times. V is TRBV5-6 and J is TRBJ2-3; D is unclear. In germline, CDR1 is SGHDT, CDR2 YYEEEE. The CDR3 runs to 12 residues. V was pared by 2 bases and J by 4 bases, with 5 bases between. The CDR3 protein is CASSFVPDTQYF. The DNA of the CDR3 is TGTGCCAGCAGCTTTGTGCCAGATACGCAGTATTTT.

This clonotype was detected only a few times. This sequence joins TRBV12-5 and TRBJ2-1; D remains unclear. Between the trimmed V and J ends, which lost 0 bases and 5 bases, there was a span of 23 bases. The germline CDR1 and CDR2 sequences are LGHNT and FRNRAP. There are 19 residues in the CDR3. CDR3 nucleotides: TGTGCTAGTGGTTTGGTCCCCACTGGGTGGCAGGAAAAGGACAATGAGCAGTTCTTC. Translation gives CASGLVPTGWQEKDNEQFF.

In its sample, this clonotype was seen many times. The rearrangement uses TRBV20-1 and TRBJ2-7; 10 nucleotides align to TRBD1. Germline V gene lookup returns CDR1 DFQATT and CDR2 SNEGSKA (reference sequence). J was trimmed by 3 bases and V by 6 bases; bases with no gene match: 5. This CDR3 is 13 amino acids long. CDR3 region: CSANRDRGYEQYF. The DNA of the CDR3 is TGCAGTGCCAACCGGGACAGGGGCTACGAGCAGTACTTC.

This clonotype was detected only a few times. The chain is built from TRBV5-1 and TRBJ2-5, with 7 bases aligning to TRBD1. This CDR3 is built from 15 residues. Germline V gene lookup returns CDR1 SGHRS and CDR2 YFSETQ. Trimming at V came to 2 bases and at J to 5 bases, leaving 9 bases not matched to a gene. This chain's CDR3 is CASSFRTGGRETQYF. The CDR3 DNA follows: TGCGCCAGCAGCTTTAGGACAGGTGGTCGTGAGACCCAGTACTTC.

The CDR3 spells CASSRHDSYNEQFF. The CDR3 DNA reads TGCGCCAGCAGCCGCCATGACAGCTACAATGAGCAGTTCTTC. The chain couples TRBV4-1 to TRBJ2-1; D might be TRBD1 (5 bases). Germline-derived CDR1 and CDR2 are MGHRA and YSYEKL. Trimming pared 4 bases from V and 3 bases from J, leaving 10 bases between. This CDR3 comprises 14 residues.

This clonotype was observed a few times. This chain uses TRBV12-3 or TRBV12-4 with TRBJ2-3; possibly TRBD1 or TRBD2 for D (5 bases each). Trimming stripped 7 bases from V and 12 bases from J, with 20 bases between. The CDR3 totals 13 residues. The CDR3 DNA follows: TGTGCCAGCACTCTTTCCTACGGGGCCCCTCAGTATTTT. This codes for CASTLSYGAPQYF.

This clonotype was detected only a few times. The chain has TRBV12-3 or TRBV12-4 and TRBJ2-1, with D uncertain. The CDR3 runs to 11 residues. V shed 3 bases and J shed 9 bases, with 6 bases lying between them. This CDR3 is CASSLAPEQFF. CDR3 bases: TGTGCCAGCAGTTTGGCACCTGAGCAGTTCTTC.

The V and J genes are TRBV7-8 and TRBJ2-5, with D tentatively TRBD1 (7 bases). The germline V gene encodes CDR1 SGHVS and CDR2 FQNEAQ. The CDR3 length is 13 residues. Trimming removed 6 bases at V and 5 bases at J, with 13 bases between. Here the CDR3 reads CASRLSGGETQYF. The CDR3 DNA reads TGTGCCAGCAGACTGTCAGGGGGGGAGACCCAGTACTTC.

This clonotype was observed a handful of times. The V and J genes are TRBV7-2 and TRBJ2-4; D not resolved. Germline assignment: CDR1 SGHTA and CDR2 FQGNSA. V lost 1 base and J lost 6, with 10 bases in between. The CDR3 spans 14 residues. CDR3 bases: TGTGCCAGCAGCTTAGATCGGTACTCAAACATTCAGTACTTC. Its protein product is CASSLDRYSNIQYF.

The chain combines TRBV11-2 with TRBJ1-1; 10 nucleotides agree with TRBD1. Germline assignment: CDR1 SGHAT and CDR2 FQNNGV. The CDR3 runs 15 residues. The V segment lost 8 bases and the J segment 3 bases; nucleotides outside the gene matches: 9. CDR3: CASDLTGGKDTEAFF. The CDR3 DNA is TGTGCCAGCGACCTGACAGGGGGCAAAGACACTGAAGCTTTCTTT.